This T cell receptor (beta chain) comes out of a study of cytomegalovirus exposure and HLA in healthy donors. In germline, CDR1 is MDHEN, CDR2 SYDVKM. The CDR3 has 14 amino acids. V lost 8 bases to trimming and J lost 4 bases, with 16 bases between them. Study-wide findings and caveats: For presence/absence analyses, sequencing depth was assumed to be roughly uniform across donors. Productive rates of about 87% or about 30% were seen for most TCR beta V segments in an earlier analysis. Across HLA loci, a later analysis found differing TCR association rates, with DRB1 most and HLA-C fewest.

As regards this clone: What it binds is not known.

The primer mix had 60 Vbeta and 13 Jbeta primers. The protocol was immunoSEQ multiplex PCR, while the TCRdb copy is restricted to in-frame clones and leaves out a portion. The sample has 160,000 or so clones, about 80% seen once. The chain has TRBV28 and TRBJ2-3; tentatively, D is TRBD1 (6 bases). The sample comprised PBMCs. The sequence derives from a man between 35 and 55 years old in good health and CMV-seronegative. CDR3 coding DNA: TGTGCCAGCGTCGAAACCAGGGGAGCAGATACGCAGTATTTT. This gives the protein CASVETRGADTQYF. The whole variable domain, remainder taken from reference TRBV28 and TRBJ2-3, is DVKVTQSSRYLVKRTGEKVFLECVQDMDHENMFWYRQDPGLGLRLIYFSYDVKMKEKGDIPEGYSVSREKKERFSLILESASTNQTSMYLCASVETRGADTQYFGPGTRLTVL.